The TCR beta chain described here comes from a study of shared clonotypes between healthy human individuals. Sorted-subset replicate PCRs used about 200 ng DNA, around 31,000 T cell genomes. Only in-frame clones appear in the TCRdb table, and some are missing; sequencing was by immunoSEQ multiplex PCR. The sample has roughly 2.5 million clones; around nine tenths are singletons. CDR1 MNHEY and CDR2 SVGAGI come from the germline V gene. This CDR3 has 13 amino acids. The V and J ends lost 5 bases and 4 bases, in that order; junction bases with no gene match: 4. The clonotype was recovered from a man between 18 and 29 years old in good health. This chain connects TRBV6-5 to TRBJ1-2; 7 nucleotides line up with TRBD1. The specimen was naive CD4+ T cells sorted from blood. Regarding subset: CD45RA+ positively selected. CDR3 bases: TGTGCCAGCAGTACGGACAGGTCCTATGGCTACACCTTC. Translated, it gives CASSTDRSYGYTF.